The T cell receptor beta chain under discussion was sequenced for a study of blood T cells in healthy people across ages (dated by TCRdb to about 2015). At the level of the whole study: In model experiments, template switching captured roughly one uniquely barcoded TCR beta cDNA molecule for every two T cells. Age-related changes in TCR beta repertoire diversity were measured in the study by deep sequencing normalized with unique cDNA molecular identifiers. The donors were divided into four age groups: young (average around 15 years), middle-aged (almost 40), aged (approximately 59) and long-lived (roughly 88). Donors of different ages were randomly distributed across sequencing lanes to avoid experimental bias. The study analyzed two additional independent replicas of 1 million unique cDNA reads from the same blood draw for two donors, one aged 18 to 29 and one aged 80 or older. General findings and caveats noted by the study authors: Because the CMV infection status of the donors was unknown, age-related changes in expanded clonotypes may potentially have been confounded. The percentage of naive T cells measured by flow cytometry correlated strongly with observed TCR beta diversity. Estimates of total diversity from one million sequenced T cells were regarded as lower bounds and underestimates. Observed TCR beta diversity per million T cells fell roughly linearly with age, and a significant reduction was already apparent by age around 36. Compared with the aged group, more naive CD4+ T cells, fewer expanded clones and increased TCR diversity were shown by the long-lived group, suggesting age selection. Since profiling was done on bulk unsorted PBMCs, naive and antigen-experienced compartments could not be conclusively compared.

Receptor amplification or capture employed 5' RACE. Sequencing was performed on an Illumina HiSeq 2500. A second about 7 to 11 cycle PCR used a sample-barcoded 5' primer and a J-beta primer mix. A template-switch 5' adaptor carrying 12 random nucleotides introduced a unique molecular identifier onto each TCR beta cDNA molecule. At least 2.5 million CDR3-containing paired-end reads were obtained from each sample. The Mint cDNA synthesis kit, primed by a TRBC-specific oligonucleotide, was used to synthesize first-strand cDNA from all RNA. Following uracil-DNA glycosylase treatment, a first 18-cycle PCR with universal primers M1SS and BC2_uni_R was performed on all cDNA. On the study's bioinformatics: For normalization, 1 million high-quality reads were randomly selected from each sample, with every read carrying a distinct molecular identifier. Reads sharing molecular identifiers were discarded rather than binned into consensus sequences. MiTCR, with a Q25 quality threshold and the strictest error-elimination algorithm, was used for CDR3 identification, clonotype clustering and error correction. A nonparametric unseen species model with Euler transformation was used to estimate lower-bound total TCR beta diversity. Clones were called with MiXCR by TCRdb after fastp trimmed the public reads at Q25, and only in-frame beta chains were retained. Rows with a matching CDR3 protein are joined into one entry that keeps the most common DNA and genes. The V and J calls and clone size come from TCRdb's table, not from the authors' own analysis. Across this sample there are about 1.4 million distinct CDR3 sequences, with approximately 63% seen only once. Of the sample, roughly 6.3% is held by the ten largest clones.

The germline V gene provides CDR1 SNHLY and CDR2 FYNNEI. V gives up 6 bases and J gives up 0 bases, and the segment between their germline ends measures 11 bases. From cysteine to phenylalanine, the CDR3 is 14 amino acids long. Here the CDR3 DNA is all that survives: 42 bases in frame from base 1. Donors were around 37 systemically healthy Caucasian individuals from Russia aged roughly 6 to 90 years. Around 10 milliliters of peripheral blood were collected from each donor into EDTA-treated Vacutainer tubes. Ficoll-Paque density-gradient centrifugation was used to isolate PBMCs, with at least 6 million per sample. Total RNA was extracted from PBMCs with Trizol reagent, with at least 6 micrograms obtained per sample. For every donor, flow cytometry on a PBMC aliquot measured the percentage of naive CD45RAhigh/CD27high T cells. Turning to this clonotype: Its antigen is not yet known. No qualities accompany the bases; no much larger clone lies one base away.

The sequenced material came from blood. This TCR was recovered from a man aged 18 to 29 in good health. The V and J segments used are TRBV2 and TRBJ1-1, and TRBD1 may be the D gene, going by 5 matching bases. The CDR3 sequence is CASRGDSLNTEAFF. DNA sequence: TGTGCCAGCAGAGGGGACTCTCTGAACACTGAAGCTTTCTTT.